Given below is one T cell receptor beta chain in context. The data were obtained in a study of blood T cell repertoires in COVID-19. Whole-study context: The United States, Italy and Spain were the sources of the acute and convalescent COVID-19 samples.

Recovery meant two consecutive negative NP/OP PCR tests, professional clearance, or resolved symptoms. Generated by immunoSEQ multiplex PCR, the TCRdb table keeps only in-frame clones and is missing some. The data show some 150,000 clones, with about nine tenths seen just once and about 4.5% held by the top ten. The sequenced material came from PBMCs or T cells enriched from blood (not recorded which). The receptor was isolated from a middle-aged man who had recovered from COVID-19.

For the CDR3, the DNA is TGTGCCAGCAGCTTGGCCAGGACTAGCGGGGGTGAGACCCAGTACTTC. Its protein product is CASSLARTSGGETQYF. The chain couples TRBV5-8 to TRBJ2-5; 13 bases map to TRBD2. This CDR3 is 16 amino acids long. Trimming took 0 bases from V and 5 from J; bases not matched to a gene: 4. Germline assignment: CDR1 SGHTS and CDR2 YDEGEE.